The 26 T cell receptor beta chains reported below all come from one sample, sequenced in a study of resident and recirculating memory T cells in vitiligo. TCRdb's table, derived via immunoSEQ multiplex PCR, lists solely in-frame clones and lacks some. The sample records around 70,000 clones, 80% to 95% being singletons. Material for sequencing was blood. The source is a male donor with vitiligo.

This sequence joins TRBV7-9 and TRBJ2-3; 9 bases line up with TRBD2. This CDR3 contains 18 residues. Germline V CDR1 and CDR2: SEHNR, FQNEAQ (reference sequence). V lost 6 bases to trimming and J lost 2 bases; unmatched junction nucleotides: 15. CDR3 DNA sequence: TGTGCCAGCAGTCGAGGAGCGGGGGGTCTTATTTCCACAGATACGCAGTATTTT. Amino acid sequence: CASSRGAGGLISTDTQYF.

The V gene is TRBV19, the J gene TRBJ2-3, with D possibly being TRBD1 (6 bases). Germline CDR1 and CDR2: LNHDA and SQIVND (reference sequence). The V end lost 5 bases, the J end lost 5 bases, and 17 bases lay between the germline ends. The CDR3 sequence is 15 residues long. The DNA for the CDR3 is TGTGCCAGTAGTCCCCACACAGGGTTTAAAGATACGCAGTATTTT. It encodes CASSPHTGFKDTQYF. The complete variable domain, with remaining parts taken from reference TRBV19 and TRBJ2-3, reads DGGITQSPKYLFRKEGQNVTLSCEQNLNHDAMYWYRQDPGQGLRLIYYSQIVNDFQKGDIAEGYSVSREKKESFPLTVTSAQKNPTAFYLCASSPHTGFKDTQYFGPGTRLTVL.

The rearrangement links TRBV19 to TRBJ1-2; 7 bases map to TRBD1. CDR3 length: 14 residues. CDR1 is LNHDA, CDR2 SQIVND, per germline (reference sequence). V trimming: 3 bases; J trimming: 8 bases; junction bases outside the gene matches: 9. CDR3 sequence (DNA): TGTGCCAGTAGTATTCCGGGACAGCTCCAGGGCTACACCTTC. This codes for CASSIPGQLQGYTF.

The chain employs TRBV2 and TRBJ1-2; 8 bases line up with TRBD1. V was pared by 3 bases and J by 4 bases, with 4 bases of the junction left unmatched. This CDR3 contains 14 residues. Per the germline V gene, CDR1 is SNHLY and CDR2 is FYNNEI. CDR3 sequence (DNA): TGTGCCAGCAGTGAGGGGACAGGCCTCTATGGCTACACCTTC. This encodes CASSEGTGLYGYTF.

The chain combines TRBV7-8 with TRBJ1-5; no reliable D call. V lost 1 base and J lost 0, with 7 bases in between. The CDR3 has 15 amino acids. Germline loops: CDR1 SGHVS, CDR2 FQNEAQ. The CDR3 is CASSLGRISNQPQHF. DNA of the CDR3: TGTGCCAGCAGCTTAGGGCGGATTAGCAATCAGCCCCAGCATTTT.

The rearrangement uses TRBV11-1 and TRBJ1-5; D is ambiguous. The germline V gene has CDR1 SGHAT and CDR2 FQDESV (reference sequence). The germline V and J ends were trimmed by 1 base and 6 bases, with 7 bases remaining between them. The CDR3 has 13 amino acids. CDR3 residues: CASSLDIGQPQHF. CDR3 nucleotide sequence: TGTGCCAGCAGCTTAGATATCGGTCAGCCCCAGCATTTT. Full variable domain (missing parts from reference TRBV11-1 and TRBJ1-5): EAEVAQSPRYKITEKSQAVAFWCDPISGHATLYWYRQILGQGPELLVQFQDESVVDDSQLPKDRFSAERLKGVDSTLKIQPAELGDSAMYLCASSLDIGQPQHFGDGTRLSIL.

The rearrangement joins TRBV7-9 to TRBJ2-7; D gene unclear. Germline loops: CDR1 SEHNR, CDR2 FQNEAQ (reference sequence). This CDR3 is built from 11 residues. V was clipped by 4 bases and J by 13 bases, with 14 bases between them. The CDR3 DNA reads as TGTGCCAGCAGCTCCCTCCCCCCAGAATACTTC. Its protein is CASSSLPPEYF. The whole variable domain, filled in from reference TRBV7-9 and TRBJ2-7, reads DTGVSQNPRHKITKRGQNVTFRCDPISEHNRLYWYRQTLGQGPEFLTYFQNEAQLEKSRLLSDRFSAERPKGSFSTLEIQRTEQGDSAMYLCASSSLPPEYFGPGTRLTVT.

The J gene is TRBJ2-7, the V gene TRBV9, with 9 bases matching TRBD1. V gave up 3 bases and J gave up 4 bases; unmatched junction bases: 11. The CDR3 totals 16 residues. Germline CDR1 reads SGDLS; CDR2 reads YYNGEE. CDR3 coding DNA: TGTGCCAGCAGCGCGGGACAGGGAGTAGGGCTATACGAGCAGTACTTC. Its translation: CASSAGQGVGLYEQYF.

V usage is TRBV7-2 and J usage is TRBJ2-7; 9 nucleotides line up with TRBD1. J was trimmed by 0 bases and V by 5 bases; bases with no gene match: 5. In germline, CDR1 is SGHTA, CDR2 FQGNSA. CDR3 length equals 15 residues. CDR3 coding DNA: TGTGCCAGCAGCGAGGGACAGGGCCCCTCCTACGAGCAGTACTTC. Translated: CASSEGQGPSYEQYF.

The J gene is TRBJ2-1, the V gene TRBV6-1; D is possibly TRBD1 (6 bases). The CDR3 sequence is 15 residues long. V lost 6 bases, J lost 3 bases, and 15 bases lay in between. Germline V lookup: CDR1 MNHNS, CDR2 SASEGT. DNA for the CDR3: TGTGCCAGCAGAGACGACAGGTGGGACTACAATGAGCAGTTCTTC. Its translation is CASRDDRWDYNEQFF.

The CDR3 here is CASSISQVGNTEAFF. The CDR3 DNA follows: TGTGCCAGTAGTATATCACAGGTGGGGAACACTGAAGCTTTCTTT. The V and J genes are TRBV19 and TRBJ1-1; maybe TRBD1 (5 bases). This CDR3 has 15 amino acids. V lost 2 bases to trimming and J lost 1 base, with 11 bases between them. Per the germline V gene, CDR1 is LNHDA and CDR2 is SQIVND (reference sequence).

The chain combines TRBV2 with TRBJ1-2, with 7 bases identical to TRBD1. Looked up from germline, CDR1 is SNHLY and CDR2 is FYNNEI. V gave up 6 bases and J gave up 4 bases; unmatched junction bases: 5. The length of the CDR3 is 13 residues. DNA for the CDR3: TGTGCCAGCAGCGCGACAGGGCTCTATGGCTACACCTTC. This codes for CASSATGLYGYTF.

The chain links TRBV6-6 to TRBJ1-5; maybe TRBD1 (6 bases). The CDR3 loop spans 16 amino acids. Germline-derived CDR1 and CDR2 are MNHNY and SVGAGI (reference sequence). Trimming cost V 5 bases and J 0 bases, with 14 bases left between them. CDR3 region: CASSNADSNSNQPQHF. CDR3 coding DNA: TGTGCCAGCAGTAACGCGGACAGCAATAGCAATCAGCCCCAGCATTTT.

The rearrangement joins TRBV2 to TRBJ1-1; 7 nucleotides agree with TRBD1. Germline values: CDR1 SNHLY, CDR2 FYNNEI. Losses at the gene ends were 6 bases for V and 9 bases for J; bases not matched to a gene: 7. This CDR3 has 12 amino acids. CDR3 coding DNA: TGTGCCAGCAGCGACTGGACAGGCCAAGCTTTCTTT. Translation: CASSDWTGQAFF.

The J gene is TRBJ2-1, the V gene TRBV7-2; D is perhaps TRBD2 (7 bases). Trimming removed 0 bases from V and 4 bases from J, with 16 bases in between. The CDR3 length is 17 residues. The germline V gene encodes CDR1 SGHTA and CDR2 FQGNSA. CDR3 region: CASSLALQGGGYNEQFF. DNA of the CDR3: TGTGCCAGCAGCTTAGCGCTACAGGGCGGGGGATACAATGAGCAGTTCTTC. Variable domain in full (rest from reference TRBV7-2 and TRBJ2-1): GAGVSQSPSNKVTEKGKDVELRCDPISGHTALYWYRQSLGQGLEFLIYFQGNSAPDKSGLPSDRFSAERTGGSVSTLTIQRTQQEDSAVYLCASSLALQGGGYNEQFFGPGTRLTVL.

The genes are TRBV6-5 and TRBJ2-7, with D maybe TRBD2 (6 bases). Germline V gives CDR1 MNHEY, CDR2 SVGAGI. CDR3 size: 15 residues. V dropped 0 bases and J dropped 2 bases, with 11 bases sitting between them. The CDR3 reads CASSYSGSTAYEQYF. The CDR3 DNA reads as TGTGCCAGCAGTTACTCCGGGAGTACAGCCTACGAGCAGTACTTC.

The chain recombines TRBV18 with TRBJ1-1, with 7 nucleotides matching TRBD1. CDR1 is KGHSH and CDR2 is LQKENI in the germline V gene. The J segment lost 3 bases and the V segment lost 3 bases, leaving 16 bases of the junction unmatched. The CDR3 spans 18 residues. The CDR3 loop reads CASSPRRQGIVSDTEAFF. CDR3 sequence (DNA): TGTGCCAGCTCACCCCGACGACAGGGTATTGTATCGGACACTGAAGCTTTCTTT.

The chain has TRBV6-1 and TRBJ2-2, with D maybe TRBD1 (7 bases). The V end lost 6 bases, the J end lost 4 bases, and 15 bases lay between the germline ends. Germline V CDR1 and CDR2: MNHNS, SASEGT. This CDR3 comprises 15 residues. Written as DNA, the CDR3 is TGTGCCAGCAGGCTACAGGGGAGGAGCACCGGGGAGCTGTTTTTT. Translated: CASRLQGRSTGELFF.

The chain employs TRBV7-9 and TRBJ2-1; 8 bases map to TRBD1. Trimming removed 1 base from V and 1 base from J; junction bases left unmatched: 3. This CDR3 is built from 16 residues. Germline V gene data show CDR1 as SEHNR and CDR2 as FQNEAQ (reference sequence). The CDR3 DNA reads TGTGCCAGCAGCTTAGAGAGGACAGGGTCCTACAATGAGCAGTTCTTC. As protein: CASSLERTGSYNEQFF.

The DNA for the CDR3 is TGTGCCATCAGTGAGCTCAGGGGGATGGGGAACACCGGGGAGCTGTTTTTT. Protein product: CAISELRGMGNTGELFF. The V gene is TRBV10-3, the J gene TRBJ2-2, with 7 bases fitting TRBD1. The CDR3 runs to 17 residues. Losses at the gene ends were 2 bases for V and 1 base for J; bases not matched to a gene: 7. From germline, CDR1 is ENHRY and CDR2 SYGVKD.

The CDR3 DNA follows: TGTGCCAGCAGCCGCAGCGGGGGGGAATACAATGAGCAGTTCTTC. Its translation: CASSRSGGEYNEQFF. The V and J genes are TRBV6-5 and TRBJ2-1; 10 bases match TRBD2. The CDR3 sequence is 15 residues long. After removal of 6 bases from V and 4 bases from J, the junction contained 6 bases not matched to a gene. CDR1 MNHEY and CDR2 SVGAGI come from the germline V gene.

The rearrangement links TRBV7-2 to TRBJ2-1, with a possible D match to TRBD2 (6 bases). The V end was cut by 0 bases, the J end by 15 bases, with 18 bases between. CDR1 and CDR2 (germline): SGHTA, FQGNSA. This CDR3 has 14 amino acids. The CDR3 nucleotides read TGTGCCAGCAGCTTAGCCGAGGCGGTGGAGGGCCCGTTCTTC. It specifies CASSLAEAVEGPFF.

The chain uses TRBV9 and TRBJ2-5, with 8 positions matching TRBD1. Trimming removed 0 bases from V and 5 bases from J; junction bases left unmatched: 9. The CDR3 spans 16 residues. Germline V gene sequence: CDR1 SGDLS, CDR2 YYNGEE. The DNA for the CDR3 is TGTGCCAGCAGCGTAGGAGGTGGACAGGGAGGTGAGACCCAGTACTTC. This codes for CASSVGGGQGGETQYF.

The chain recombines TRBV25-1 with TRBJ2-7; TRBD1 might be the D (5 bases). The V gene's germline CDR1 is MGHDK and CDR2 SYGVNS. The V end was cut by 5 bases, the J end by 1 base, with 15 bases between. CDR3 size: 15 residues. CDR3 in amino acids: CASSSPRVGSYEQYF. The CDR3 DNA reads as TGTGCCAGCAGTTCCCCCAGGGTAGGGTCCTACGAGCAGTACTTC.

This chain links TRBV6-6 with TRBJ2-2; 7 nucleotides match TRBD1. The V and J ends lost 5 bases and 5 bases, in that order; junction bases with no gene match: 2. This CDR3 comprises 13 residues. Germline V gene data show CDR1 as MNHNY and CDR2 as SVGAGI (reference sequence). CDR3 DNA sequence: TGTGCCAGCAGTAGACAGGGAACCGGGGAGCTGTTTTTT. The encoded protein is CASSRQGTGELFF.

This rearrangement joins TRBV6-7 to TRBJ1-5, with 7 nucleotides matching TRBD1. TRBV6-7 is identified as an open reading frame with a role that is uncertain. J lost 1 base, V lost 0 bases, and 12 bases had no gene match. This CDR3 region has 19 residues. This CDR3 is CASSYSTRDRVGSNQPQHF. The CDR3 nucleotides read TGTGCCAGCAGTTACTCGACGCGTGACAGGGTTGGGAGCAATCAGCCCCAGCATTTT.